Below, 10 T cell receptor beta chains from the same sample are listed, as sequenced in a study of T cells expressing NK-cell markers. Each CDR3 protein gets one entry in TCRdb, which reprocessed the 5' RACE reads and gives no DNA. The sample includes over 200,000 distinct CDR3 sequences. The source material was blood T cells: a sorted CD56 or NKG2C T cell subset, CD4+ or CD8+ T cells, or bulk PBMC T cells (not recorded which). The receptor set was obtained from a man aged 18 to 29 in good health.

V usage is TRBV7-2 and J usage is TRBJ2-3; TCRdb's D gene call, TRBD2, goes unchecked for lack of DNA. There are 14 residues in the CDR3. CDR1 is SGHTA, CDR2 FQGNSA, per germline. The CDR3 is CASSRTLPTDTQYF.

The V gene is TRBV5-1, the J gene TRBJ2-1; the D call of TRBD1 rests on TCRdb alone, since no DNA is present to check it. The CDR3 has 21 amino acids. From germline, CDR1 is SGHRS and CDR2 YFSETQ. The CDR3: CASSSLETGALLARTYNEQFF.

The V and J genes are TRBV11-1 and TRBJ2-1; absent DNA, TCRdb's TRBD2 call cannot be checked. The CDR3 runs to 15 residues. Germline CDR1 is SGHAT and CDR2 is FQDESV (reference sequence). This chain's CDR3 is CASSLTSGSGNEQFF.

The rearrangement links TRBV29-1 to TRBJ1-2. Germline-derived CDR1 and CDR2 are SQVTM and ANQGSEA. The CDR3 runs 11 residues. CDR3 in amino acids: CSVRGDYGYTF.

The chain combines TRBV5-1 with TRBJ2-1; TCRdb outputs TRBD1, but without DNA this stays unchecked. The germline CDR1 and CDR2 sequences are SGHRS and YFSETQ. The CDR3 spans 14 residues. The CDR3: CASSRGRDAIEQFF.

The genes are TRBV18 and TRBJ2-2. The CDR3 runs to 14 residues. Germline V gene lookup returns CDR1 KGHSH and CDR2 LQKENI. CDR3 in amino acids: CASSPVANTGELFF. Together with reference TRBV18 and TRBJ2-2, the CDR3 gives the full variable domain: NAGVMQNPRHLVRRRGQEARLRCSPMKGHSHVYWYRQLPEEGLKFMVYLQKENIIDESGMPKERFSAEFPKEGPSILRIQQVVRGDSAAYFCASSPVANTGELFFGEGSRLTVL.

The V call is TRBV6-1, the J call TRBJ1-4. Germline assignment: CDR1 MNHNS and CDR2 SASEGT. The CDR3 loop spans 14 amino acids. This CDR3 reads CASSPEGSNEKLFF.

The V and J genes are TRBV6-2 or TRBV6-3 and TRBJ2-2. In germline, CDR1 is MNHEY, CDR2 SVGEGT. CDR3 size: 13 residues. The CDR3: CASSYLNTGELFF.

The rearrangement uses TRBV2 and TRBJ2-1; no DNA is available, so the TRBD2 call from TCRdb remains unchecked. The V gene's germline CDR1 is SNHLY and CDR2 FYNNEI. This CDR3 contains 17 residues. CDR3 sequence: CASGGGIADISYNEQFF.

The genes are TRBV24-1 and TRBJ2-1; TCRdb designates TRBD1, a call that cannot be tested without DNA. The V gene's germline CDR1 is KGHDR and CDR2 SFDVKD. The CDR3 is 16 residues long. CDR3 sequence reads: CATSDLPGQGSNEQFF.